A single sample is the source of the 10 T cell receptor beta chains below, sequenced in a study of T cells in Graves' hyperthyroidism and ophthalmopathy (dated by TCRdb to between 2017 and 2020). Library preparation used multiplex PCR. The run used an Illumina HiSeq 2000. The TCR beta CDR3 regions were amplified from the RNA transcripts. For the first round of RT-PCR on the TCR CDR3, the HTBI primer set was used together with the Qiagen OneStep RT-PCR kit. TCRdb trimmed the raw reads at Q25, called clones with MiXCR and kept productive beta chains. Rows matching on CDR3 protein sequence are summarized as one entry with the most common DNA and genes. Recorded for this sample are hundreds of thousands of distinct CDR3 sequences; roughly 37% of them occurred a single time. The ten largest clones take up about 8.9% of the sample. The sequencing sample was made of blood. Receptors were obtained from a man aged 18-30 years with Graves' hyperthyroidism.

This clonotype was seen more than once but under ten times. The CDR3 DNA follows: TGCGCCAGCAGCTTGGACAGGGTCGCCTACGAGCAGTACTTC. It specifies CASSLDRVAYEQYF. The chain combines TRBV5-1 with TRBJ2-7, with D possibly TRBD1 on 6 matching bases. The CDR3 runs to 14 residues. V lost 0 bases, J lost 2 bases, and 9 bases lay in between. Germline lookup yields CDR1 SGHRS and CDR2 YFSETQ.

This clonotype was observed a handful of times. This sequence joins TRBV5-6 and TRBJ1-5; perhaps TRBD1 as D (6 bases). Germline loops: CDR1 SGHDT, CDR2 YYEEEE. The V end was cut by 4 bases, the J end by 0 bases, with 17 bases between. CDR3 size: 17 residues. The CDR3 region is CASSNRQAGDSNQPQHF. CDR3 DNA sequence: TGTGCCAGCAGCAACAGACAGGCGGGGGATAGCAATCAGCCCCAGCATTTT. The full variable domain, rest sourced from reference TRBV5-6 and TRBJ1-5, is DAGVTQSPTHLIKTRGQQVTLRCSPKSGHDTVSWYQQALGQGPQFIFQYYEEEERQRGNFPDRFSGHQFPNYSSELNVNALLLGDSALYLCASSNRQAGDSNQPQHFGDGTRLSIL.

This clonotype has just a few counts. This chain joins TRBV15 and TRBJ2-5, with D perhaps matching TRBD1 or TRBD2 (5 bases each). The germline CDR1 and CDR2 sequences are LNHNV and YYDKDF (reference sequence). V was clipped by 0 bases and J by 5 bases, with 22 bases between them. The length of the CDR3 is 18 residues. The CDR3, as DNA: TGTGCCACCAGCAGAGATCCCCGTCGGCAGGGTTGGAGGGAGACCCAGTACTTC. It codes for CATSRDPRRQGWRETQYF.

This sequence joins TRBV19 and TRBJ1-1; 9 positions agree with TRBD1. The junction had 6 bases not matched to a gene; V was cut back by 2 bases and J by 5 bases. This CDR3 has 15 residues. Germline V CDR1 and CDR2: LNHDA, SQIVND (reference sequence). This chain's CDR3 is CASSIYTGGWTEAFF. In DNA, the CDR3 is TGTGCCAGTAGTATATACACAGGGGGCTGGACTGAAGCTTTCTTT.

CDR3 DNA: TGTGCCAGCAGCACCGGGACTTTC. It is translated as CASSTGTF. J is TRBJ2-6 and V is TRBV5-4; no reliable D call. The germline V gene has CDR1 SGHNT and CDR2 YYREEE (reference sequence). This CDR3 region has 8 residues. V lost 4 bases to trimming and J lost 18 bases, with 5 bases between them.

This clonotype was seen at least ten times. The chain combines TRBV7-2 with TRBJ2-7; D possibly corresponds to TRBD2 (5 bases). Deletions cut 6 bases from V and 2 bases from J, with 11 bases between. Germline values: CDR1 SGHTA, CDR2 FQGNSA. CDR3 length: 13 residues. The DNA of the CDR3 is TGTGCCAGCAGACCCCACGGGACCTACGAGCAGTACTTC. Its protein product is CASRPHGTYEQYF.

This clonotype was seen a handful of times. The chain employs TRBV6-1 and TRBJ1-4, with unresolved D. CDR3 length: 13 residues. In germline, CDR1 is MNHNS, CDR2 SASEGT. Between the trimmed V and J ends, which lost 7 bases and 6 bases, there was a span of 12 bases. The CDR3, as DNA: TGTGCCAGCACCCTCGGCGGGGATGAAAAACTGTTTTTT. As protein: CASTLGGDEKLFF.

This clonotype has a handful of counts. This rearrangement joins TRBV15 to TRBJ2-2; D gene ambiguous. V lost 3 bases to trimming and J lost 8 bases, with 4 bases between them. CDR3 length: 11 amino acids. Germline assignment: CDR1 LNHNV and CDR2 YYDKDF (reference sequence). CDR3 sequence (DNA): TGTGCCACCAGCAGGCGAGGGGAGCTGTTTTTT. It specifies CATSRRGELFF.

This clonotype was recorded at least ten times. The chain links TRBV10-3 to TRBJ2-5; the match to TRBD2 covers 9 bases. The V gene end was trimmed by 2 bases and the J gene end by 5 bases; junction bases not matched to a gene: 3. The CDR3 spans 14 residues. Germline V lookup: CDR1 ENHRY, CDR2 SYGVKD. The CDR3 DNA is TGTGCCATCAGTGAGCCTAGCGGGACTGAGACCCAGTACTTC. Residues: CAISEPSGTETQYF.

The chain is built from TRBV5-6 and TRBJ1-1, with a weak D call TRBD1 (6 bases). V was cut by 5 bases and J by 3 bases, with 17 bases left in between. This CDR3 is 15 amino acids long. Germline-derived CDR1 and CDR2 are SGHDT and YYEEEE. The chain's CDR3 is CASRFIDRSHTEAFF. CDR3 DNA: TGTGCCAGCAGATTTATCGACAGGTCCCACACTGAAGCTTTCTTT.